This T cell receptor (beta chain) stems from a study of blood T cells in healthy people across ages. The second PCR ran about 7 to 12 cycles with a sample-barcoded 5' primer and J-beta primers. Each CDR3 protein gets one entry after TCRdb re-called the 5' RACE reads with MiXCR. The sample shows around 900,000 distinct CDR3 sequences, 51% of them seen only once. The CDR3 has 12 residues. Trimming left V 7 bases short and J 13 bases short, with 16 bases between. Germline-derived CDR1 and CDR2 are KGHDR and SFDVKD. Sequenced material: blood. The receptor's source is an older woman in good health. This chain connects TRBV24-1 to TRBJ2-4; TRBD2 might be the D (5 bases). The CDR3 reads CATSTGYNEQYF. The CDR3 coding sequence is TGTGCCACCAGCACGGGGTACAATGAGCAGTACTTC.